A single sample gave rise to the 2 T cell receptor beta chains below, sequenced in a study of graft-versus-host responses after intestinal transplantation (dated by TCRdb to the early 2020s). The time point label corresponds to: cells obtained before transplantation from donor or recipient. Antigen specificity for these receptors is unknown. Library generation was performed with the immunoSEQ multiplex PCR assay. In TCRdb, the immuneACCESS table is reduced to in-frame sequences with V and J assigned. These tables do not hold every clone; where another copy was compared, an unresolved V gene accounts for under half, and the others remain unexplained. Across this sample there are about 59,000 clones, with 90% to 95% seen only once. Clones ranked in the top ten supply about 0.4% of the sample. The material was unstimulated CD4+ T cells sorted from spleen or lymph node cells, obtained before transplant. The receptors stem from a human donor who was the organ donor for an intestinal transplant.

In its sample, this clone was seen a few times. This chain links TRBV6-6 with TRBJ1-1; D not certain. V dropped 4 bases and J dropped 4 bases, with 7 bases sitting between them. The CDR3 contains 12 residues. Germline-derived CDR1 and CDR2 are MNHNY and SVGAGI (reference sequence). CDR3 nucleotides: TGTGCCAGCAGTTCCCGTGGCACTGAAGCTTTCTTT. This encodes CASSSRGTEAFF.

The V call is TRBV18, the J call TRBJ2-7; TRBD1 matches at 8 bases. This CDR3 comprises 20 residues. V lost 3 bases to trimming and J lost 0 bases; unmatched junction nucleotides: 19. Germline V gives CDR1 KGHSH, CDR2 LQKENI. In DNA form, the CDR3 reads TGTGCCAGCTCACCTCCCCTGGGGGCAGGGGGCCCCCTCCCCTCCTACGAGCAGTACTTC. Translated: CASSPPLGAGGPLPSYEQYF. Full variable domain (missing parts from reference TRBV18 and TRBJ2-7): NAGVMQNPRHLVRRRGQEARLRCSPMKGHSHVYWYRQLPEEGLKFMVYLQKENIIDESGMPKERFSAEFPKEGPSILRIQQVVRGDSAAYFCASSPPLGAGGPLPSYEQYFGPGTRLTVT.